This TCR beta chain was recorded in a study of blood T cell repertoires in COVID-19. The repertoire was sequenced with immunoSEQ multiplex PCR; TCRdb's copy has only in-frame clones and lacks some. The data contain about 360,000 clones, 75% to 90% of them seen just once; the ten biggest clones take up roughly 7.2%. This CDR3 has 18 residues. V lost 6 bases and J lost 5; bases outside the gene matches: 9. In germline, CDR1 is LNHDA, CDR2 SQIVND (reference sequence). V is TRBV19 and J is TRBJ2-2, with 16 positions matching TRBD2. Sequencing was carried out using peripheral blood. This receptor was obtained from a woman aged 55 to 70 with COVID-19, enrolled during active disease. CDR3 protein: CASSPGTSGGAGTGELFF. The CDR3 DNA reads TGTGCCAGTAGCCCCGGGACTAGCGGGGGGGCGGGGACCGGGGAGCTGTTTTTT. The full variable domain, rest sourced from reference TRBV19 and TRBJ2-2, is DGGITQSPKYLFRKEGQNVTLSCEQNLNHDAMYWYRQDPGQGLRLIYYSQIVNDFQKGDIAEGYSVSREKKESFPLTVTSAQKNPTAFYLCASSPGTSGGAGTGELFFGEGSRLTVL.